This T cell receptor beta chain was observed in a study of blood T cell repertoires in COVID-19. The V and J ends lost 6 bases and 1 base, in that order; junction bases with no gene match: 7. The germline V gene has CDR1 SNHLY and CDR2 FYNNEI. This CDR3 spans 15 amino acids. Only in-frame clones appear in the TCRdb table, and some are missing; sequencing was by immunoSEQ multiplex PCR. The sample gives about 130,000 clones, roughly 90% of which show up once; just over 2% is in the top ten. Sequencing was carried out using peripheral blood. This receptor was identified in a man aged 45-65 years with COVID-19, enrolled during active disease. The chain combines TRBV2 with TRBJ1-2; the match to TRBD1 covers 8 bases. The DNA of the CDR3 is TGTGCCAGCAGCCTAGACAGGGGAGATAACTATGGCTACACCTTC. It encodes CASSLDRGDNYGYTF.